The sequence of this T cell receptor (beta chain) was determined in a study of radiation and T cells in renal cell carcinoma. Germline values: CDR1 LNHDA, CDR2 SQIVND (reference sequence). The CDR3 extends over 14 amino acids. With V trimmed by 7 bases and J by 5 bases, 7 bases remained unmatched. TCRdb keeps only in-frame clones here, not all; method: immunoSEQ multiplex PCR. The repertoire holds approximately 65,000 clones, with around 80% as singletons. About this clone itself: What it recognizes is unknown.

Study-wide findings and caveats: Baseline intratumoral clonotype presence is unknown without pretreatment biopsies.

Time point indicated: blood 4 weeks post-SBRT, at nephrectomy. As for treatment: 15 Gy SBRT to primary tumor, nephrectomy 4 weeks later. Nephrectomy followed 15 Gy stereotactic body radiation by 4 weeks. Clear cell pathology was present in this patient's renal cell carcinoma. The clonotype originates from a man aged 60 to 75 with renal cell carcinoma. The material sequenced was blood, taken from a patient whose treatment included radiotherapy and nephrectomy. J is TRBJ2-1 and V is TRBV19, with 8 bases matching TRBD1. The CDR3 DNA sequence: TGTGCCAGTACTGAGACAGGGGCCGACAATGAGCAGTTCTTC. The encoded protein is CASTETGADNEQFF.